A single sample is the source of the 14 T cell receptor beta chains below, sequenced in a study of shared clonotypes between healthy human individuals. Libraries were prepared by immunoSEQ multiplex PCR; TCRdb keeps only in-frame clonotypes and omits some of them. The sample consists of 1.5 million to 2.5 million clones, roughly 94% of them appearing once. CD45RO-negative CD8 cells positively selected for CCR7 made up the naive population, which excluded terminally differentiated effector memory CD45RA+ cells. The sequencing input was naive CD8+ T cells sorted from blood. The receptors derive from a man aged 18 to 35 in good health.

The rearrangement links TRBV9 to TRBJ1-2, with a tentative D call TRBD1 (5 bases). The germline V gene encodes CDR1 SGDLS and CDR2 YYNGEE. V shed 0 bases and J shed 6 bases, with 18 bases lying between them. There are 16 residues in the CDR3. The DNA for the CDR3 is TGTGCCAGCAGCGTAGAAGGGGACCATACACAGGATGGCTACACCTTC. This gives the protein CASSVEGDHTQDGYTF.

The sample holds a few counts of this clone. The sample holds other DNA sequences that translate to the same CDR3. The chain is built from TRBV27 and TRBJ1-5; 9 nucleotides agree with TRBD1. The CDR3 runs 14 residues. Germline loops: CDR1 MNHEY, CDR2 SMNVEV (reference sequence). V dropped 6 bases and J dropped 3; count of bases not matched to a gene: 3. The CDR3 sequence is CASSRTGANQPQHF. DNA for the CDR3: TGTGCCAGCAGCCGGACAGGGGCCAATCAGCCCCAGCATTTT.

The V gene is TRBV19, the J gene TRBJ1-6; D unresolved. This CDR3 has 16 residues. The V gene's germline CDR1 is LNHDA and CDR2 SQIVND (reference sequence). The V gene lost 2 bases and the J gene lost 0 bases, with 8 bases spanning the gap. CDR3 loop: CASSISPSSYNSPLHF. Written as DNA, the CDR3 is TGTGCCAGTAGTATATCGCCGAGCTCCTATAATTCACCCCTCCACTTT. Combining the CDR3 with reference TRBV19 and TRBJ1-6 gives the whole variable domain DGGITQSPKYLFRKEGQNVTLSCEQNLNHDAMYWYRQDPGQGLRLIYYSQIVNDFQKGDIAEGYSVSREKKESFPLTVTSAQKNPTAFYLCASSISPSSYNSPLHFGNGTRLTVT.

V is TRBV7-9 and J is TRBJ2-7, with 9 positions matching TRBD2. V shed 5 bases and J 3 bases; nucleotides not matched to a gene: 11. CDR3 length: 16 residues. CDR1 and CDR2 from the germline V gene are SEHNR and FQNEAQ (reference sequence). CDR3 DNA: TGTGCCAGCAGCGTGTCGTTAGCGGGAGTAGACTACGAGCAGTACTTC. Translation gives CASSVSLAGVDYEQYF.

The chain employs TRBV5-8 and TRBJ1-5; 8 bases map to TRBD1. V was pared by 4 bases and J by 5 bases, with 5 bases of the junction left unmatched. Germline V gene lookup returns CDR1 SGHTS and CDR2 YDEGEE. This CDR3 is built from 14 residues. In DNA form, the CDR3 reads TGTGCCAGCAGCAAAGGACAGGGCCATCAGCCCCAGCATTTT. Translating gives CASSKGQGHQPQHF.

The rearrangement uses TRBV11-2 and TRBJ1-3; tentatively, D is TRBD1 (5 bases). This CDR3 comprises 17 residues. The germline V gene encodes CDR1 SGHAT and CDR2 FQNNGV. V lost 2 bases and J lost 4, with 18 bases in between. CDR3 DNA: TGTGCCAGCAGCTTAACCACAGGACCGTTGGACGGAAACACCATATATTTT. Its translation: CASSLTTGPLDGNTIYF.

Only one count was recorded for this clone. The chain carries TRBV6-5 and TRBJ2-3; unclear D gene. The CDR3 sequence is 14 residues long. Germline assignment: CDR1 MNHEY and CDR2 SVGAGI. The V and J ends lost 5 bases and 2 bases respectively, with 11 bases between them. CDR3 in amino acids: CASSPTAYTDTQYF. DNA of the CDR3: TGTGCCAGCAGTCCGACTGCGTACACAGATACGCAGTATTTT.

Comment on this clone: This sample includes further DNA sequences coding for the same CDR3. The chain uses TRBV6-5 and TRBJ1-5, with D tentatively TRBD1 (5 bases). With 3 bases removed from V and 4 bases from J, the gap between germline ends came to 10 bases. Germline CDR1 is MNHEY and CDR2 is SVGAGI. The CDR3 totals 14 residues. The CDR3 is CASSYRGGNQPQHF. The CDR3 coding sequence is TGTGCCAGCAGTTATCGGGGCGGTAATCAGCCCCAGCATTTT.

V gene TRBV7-9 combines with J gene TRBJ1-2, with D hard to call. The V gene lost 2 bases and the J gene lost 4 bases, with 14 bases spanning the gap. The CDR3 runs to 15 residues. In germline, CDR1 is SEHNR, CDR2 FQNEAQ (reference sequence). CDR3 loop: CASSLSGSGFYGYTF. The CDR3 nucleotides read TGTGCCAGCAGCTTAAGTGGCTCCGGATTCTATGGCTACACCTTC.

J is TRBJ2-2 and V is TRBV9; perhaps D is TRBD1 or TRBD2 (5 bases each). The ends were cut back, 3 bases at V and 0 bases at J, with 9 bases in the middle. Germline CDR1 is SGDLS and CDR2 is YYNGEE. The CDR3 covers 15 residues. The DNA of the CDR3 is TGTGCCAGCAGCGGAGGGACCACGAACACCGGGGAGCTGTTTTTT. This codes for CASSGGTTNTGELFF.

The chain links TRBV27 to TRBJ1-2; 8 bases are a match to TRBD1. The junction had 9 bases not matched to a gene; V was cut back by 8 bases and J by 1 base. This CDR3 has 15 amino acids. CDR1 is MNHEY and CDR2 is SMNVEV in the germline V gene (reference sequence). The CDR3 loop is CASGTGQSFNYGYTF. Here the CDR3 DNA reads TGTGCCAGCGGGACAGGCCAGAGTTTTAACTATGGCTACACCTTC.

This clone appeared once. The gene calls are TRBV19 and TRBJ1-2; 10 nucleotides match TRBD1. CDR1 is LNHDA and CDR2 is SQIVND in the germline V gene (reference sequence). The CDR3 covers 14 residues. V was pared by 5 bases and J by 4 bases, with 4 bases of the junction left unmatched. The CDR3, as DNA: TGTGCCAGTAGTTCTTGGACAGGGGGCTATGGCTACACCTTC. This translates into CASSSWTGGYGYTF.

The chain uses TRBV6-1 and TRBJ1-3, with D possibly matching TRBD1 (6 bases). CDR3 length equals 17 residues. V was shortened by 2 bases and J by 1 base, with 15 bases between the two germline ends. Germline V CDR1 and CDR2: MNHNS, SASEGT. CDR3 protein: CASSEYRVPTSGNTIYF. CDR3 coding DNA: TGTGCCAGCAGTGAATACAGGGTACCGACTTCTGGAAACACCATATATTTT.

V and J are TRBV10-3 and TRBJ2-1, with 11 bases aligning to TRBD1. Germline CDR1 and CDR2: ENHRY and SYGVKD. J lost 7 bases, V lost 6 bases, and 11 bases had no gene match. The CDR3 covers 16 residues. CDR3 region: CAISVAGTGGTNEQFF. CDR3 bases: TGTGCCATCAGCGTTGCCGGGACAGGGGGAACGAATGAGCAGTTCTTC.